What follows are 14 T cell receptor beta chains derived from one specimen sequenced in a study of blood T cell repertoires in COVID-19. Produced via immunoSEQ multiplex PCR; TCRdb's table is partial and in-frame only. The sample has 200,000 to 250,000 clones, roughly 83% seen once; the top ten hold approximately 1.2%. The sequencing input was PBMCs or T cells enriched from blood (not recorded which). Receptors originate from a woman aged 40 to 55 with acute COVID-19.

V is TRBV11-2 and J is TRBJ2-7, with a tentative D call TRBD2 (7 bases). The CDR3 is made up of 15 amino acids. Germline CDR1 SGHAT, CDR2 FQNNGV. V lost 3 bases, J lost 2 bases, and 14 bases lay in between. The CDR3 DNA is TGTGCCAGCAGCTTCTCCGGGGGGCTCACCTACGAGCAGTACTTC. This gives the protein CASSFSGGLTYEQYF.

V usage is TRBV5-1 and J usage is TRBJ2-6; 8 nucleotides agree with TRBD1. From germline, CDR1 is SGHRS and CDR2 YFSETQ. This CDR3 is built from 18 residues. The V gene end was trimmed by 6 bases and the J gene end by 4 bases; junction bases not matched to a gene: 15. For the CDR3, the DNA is TGCGCCAGCACCCGAGCAGGGGGCTATTTATCCGGGGCCAACGTCCTGACTTTC. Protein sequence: CASTRAGGYLSGANVLTF.

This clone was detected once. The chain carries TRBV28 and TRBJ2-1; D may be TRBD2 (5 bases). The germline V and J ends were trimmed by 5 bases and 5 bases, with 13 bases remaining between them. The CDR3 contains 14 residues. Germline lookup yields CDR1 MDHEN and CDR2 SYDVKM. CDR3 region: CASSPRLPNNEQFF. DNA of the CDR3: TGTGCCAGCAGTCCGAGACTACCCAACAATGAGCAGTTCTTC.

The DNA of the CDR3 is TGTGCCAGCAGCTCAGTGGAATACAGGGGACAGGGCTATGGCTACACCTTC. As protein: CASSSVEYRGQGYGYTF. The chain couples TRBV7-9 to TRBJ1-2, with 9 nucleotides matching TRBD1. CDR3 length equals 17 residues. V dropped 4 bases and J dropped 4; count of bases not matched to a gene: 13. Per germline, CDR1 SEHNR and CDR2 FQNEAQ (reference sequence). Combining the CDR3 with reference TRBV7-9 and TRBJ1-2 gives the whole variable domain DTGVSQNPRHKITKRGQNVTFRCDPISEHNRLYWYRQTLGQGPEFLTYFQNEAQLEKSRLLSDRFSAERPKGSFSTLEIQRTEQGDSAMYLCASSSVEYRGQGYGYTFGSGTRLTVV.

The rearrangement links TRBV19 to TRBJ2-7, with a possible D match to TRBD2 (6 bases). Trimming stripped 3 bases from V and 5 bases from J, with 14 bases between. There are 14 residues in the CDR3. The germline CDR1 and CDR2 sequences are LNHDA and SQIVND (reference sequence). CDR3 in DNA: TGTGCCAGTAGTATCCGGGGACTTGGGGACGAGCAGTACTTC. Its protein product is CASSIRGLGDEQYF.

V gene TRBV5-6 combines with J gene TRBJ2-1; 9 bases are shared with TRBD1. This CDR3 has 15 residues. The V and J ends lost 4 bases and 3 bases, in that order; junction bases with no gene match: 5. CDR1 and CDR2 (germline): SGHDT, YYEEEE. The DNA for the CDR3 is TGTGCCAGCAGCGAGGGACAGGGAAACTACAATGAGCAGTTCTTC. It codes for CASSEGQGNYNEQFF.

Written as DNA, the CDR3 is TGTGCCAGCAGCTGGGGACCGGGGGGCAATCAGCCCCAGCATTTT. This codes for CASSWGPGGNQPQHF. The chain couples TRBV5-8 to TRBJ1-5, with D perhaps TRBD1 (5 bases). The CDR3 covers 15 residues. Germline values: CDR1 SGHTS, CDR2 YDEGEE. V shed 3 bases and J shed 2 bases, with 12 bases lying between them. The variable domain in full, completed from reference TRBV5-8 and TRBJ1-5, reads EAGVTQSPTHLIKTRGQQATLRCSPISGHTSVYWYQQALGLGLQFLLWYDEGEERNRGNFPPRFSGRQFPNYSSELNVNALELEDSALYLCASSWGPGGNQPQHFGDGTRLSIL.

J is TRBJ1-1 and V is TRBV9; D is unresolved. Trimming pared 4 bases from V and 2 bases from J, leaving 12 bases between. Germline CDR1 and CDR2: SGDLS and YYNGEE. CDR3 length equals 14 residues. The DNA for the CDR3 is TGTGCCAGCAGCTTCCGCGAGGGTAACACTGAAGCTTTCTTT. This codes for CASSFREGNTEAFF.

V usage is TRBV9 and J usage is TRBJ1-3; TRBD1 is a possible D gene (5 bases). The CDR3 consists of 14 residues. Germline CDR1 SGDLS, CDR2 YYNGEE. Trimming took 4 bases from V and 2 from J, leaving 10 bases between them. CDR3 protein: CASSKTRAGNTIYF. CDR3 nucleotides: TGTGCCAGCAGCAAGACCAGGGCTGGAAACACCATATATTTT.

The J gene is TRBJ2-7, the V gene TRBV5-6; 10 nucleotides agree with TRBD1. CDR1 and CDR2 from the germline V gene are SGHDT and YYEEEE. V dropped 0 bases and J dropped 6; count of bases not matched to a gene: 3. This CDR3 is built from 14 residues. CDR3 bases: TGTGCCAGCAGCTTGGTGGGACAGGGGATCGAGCAGTACTTC. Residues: CASSLVGQGIEQYF.

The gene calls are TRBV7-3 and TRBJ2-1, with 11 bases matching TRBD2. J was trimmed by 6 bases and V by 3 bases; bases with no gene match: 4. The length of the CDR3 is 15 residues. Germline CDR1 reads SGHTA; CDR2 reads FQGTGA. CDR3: CASSFTGTSGNEQFF. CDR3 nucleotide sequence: TGTGCCAGCAGCTTCACCGGGACTAGCGGCAATGAGCAGTTCTTC.

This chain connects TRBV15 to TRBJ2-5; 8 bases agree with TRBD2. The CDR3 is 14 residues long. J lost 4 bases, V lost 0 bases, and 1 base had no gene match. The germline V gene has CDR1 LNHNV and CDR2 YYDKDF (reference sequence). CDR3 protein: CATSRELAVETQYF. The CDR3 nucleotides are TGTGCCACCAGCAGAGAACTAGCGGTAGAGACCCAGTACTTC.

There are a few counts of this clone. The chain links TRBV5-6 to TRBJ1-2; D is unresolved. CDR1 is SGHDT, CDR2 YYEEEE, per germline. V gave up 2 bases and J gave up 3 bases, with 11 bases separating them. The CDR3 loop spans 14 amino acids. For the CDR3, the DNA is TGTGCCAGCAGCTTCGGAGGCTCCCACTATGGCTACACCTTC. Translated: CASSFGGSHYGYTF.

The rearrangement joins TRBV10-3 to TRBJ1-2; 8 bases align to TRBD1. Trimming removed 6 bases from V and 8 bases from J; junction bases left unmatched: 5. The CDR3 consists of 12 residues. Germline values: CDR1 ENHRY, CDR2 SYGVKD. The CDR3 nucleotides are TGTGCCATCAGAAAGACAGGGGAAGGCTACACCTTC. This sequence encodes CAIRKTGEGYTF.